This passage covers 14 T cell receptor beta chains from one sample sequenced in a study of T cells in Graves' hyperthyroidism and ophthalmopathy. Researchers took RNA transcripts and amplified the TCR beta CDR3 regions from them. Using the HTBI primer set, a first-round RT-PCR was run on the TCR CDR3. TCRdb reanalysed the multiplex PCR reads using MiXCR and keeps one entry per CDR3 protein. Counted here are more than 500,000 distinct CDR3 sequences, 15% to 20% occurring once; the ten biggest clones make up 3.5% to 4%. Material for sequencing was blood. Receptor source: a woman in her 30s with Graves' hyperthyroidism.

This clonotype turned up a few times. V gene TRBV2 combines with J gene TRBJ1-3; unclear D gene. V gave up 5 bases and J gave up 8 bases, with 10 bases separating them. The germline CDR1 and CDR2 sequences are SNHLY and FYNNEI. CDR3 length equals 12 residues. CDR3 residues: CASSPRRDTIYF. The CDR3, as DNA: TGTGCCAGCAGTCCAAGGCGTGACACCATATATTTT.

This chain links TRBV10-3 with TRBJ2-1; tentative D call: TRBD1 (6 bases). The CDR3 totals 13 residues. The V and J ends lost 6 bases and 5 bases respectively, with 11 bases between them. CDR1 ENHRY and CDR2 SYGVKD come from the germline V gene. Here the CDR3 DNA reads TGTGCCATCAGCCTCAACAGGGACAATGAGCAGTTCTTC. Translation: CAISLNRDNEQFF.

The table lists this clonotype with a few counts. The genes are TRBV6-2 or TRBV6-3 and TRBJ1-1; D is unclear. This CDR3 contains 15 residues. Germline CDR1 reads MNHEY; CDR2 reads SVGEGT. The V end was cut by 6 bases, the J end by 3 bases, with 17 bases between. The CDR3 loop is CASSSYSDWDTEAFF. The CDR3 bases are TGTGCCAGCAGCTCCTATTCAGACTGGGACACTGAAGCTTTCTTT.

This clonotype was detected ten times or more. The chain carries TRBV20-1 and TRBJ1-4, with D hard to call. CDR1 DFQATT and CDR2 SNEGSKA come from the germline V gene (reference sequence). The CDR3 covers 16 residues. V shed 0 bases and J shed 6 bases, with 17 bases lying between them. CDR3 region: CSARDIGSEADEKLFF. CDR3 bases: TGCAGTGCTAGAGATATTGGTTCAGAGGCGGATGAAAAACTGTTTTTT.

This clonotype showed up many times. The chain recombines TRBV11-2 with TRBJ2-1; 10 bases match TRBD2. V lost 8 bases, J lost 2 bases, and 9 bases stayed unmatched. CDR3 length equals 16 residues. Germline CDR1 is SGHAT and CDR2 is FQNNGV. CDR3 loop: CASLGSGRRTYNEQFF. CDR3 bases: TGTGCCAGCCTAGGTAGCGGGAGGCGAACCTACAATGAGCAGTTCTTC.

This clonotype came up a few times. V and J are TRBV5-4 and TRBJ1-1; D call uncertain. CDR3 length equals 17 residues. The V and J ends lost 4 bases and 3 bases respectively, with 22 bases between them. Germline CDR1 reads SGHNT; CDR2 reads YYREEE (reference sequence). As DNA, the CDR3 is TGTGCCAGCAGCCCCCGATTGGCCTTCGGCTGGGACACTGAAGCTTTCTTT. Translation: CASSPRLAFGWDTEAFF.

The rearrangement uses TRBV2 and TRBJ2-5; TRBD2 matches at 10 bases. CDR3 length: 14 residues. Germline trimming cut 10 bases from V and 9 bases from J; bases unmatched to any gene: 14. Germline V gene lookup returns CDR1 SNHLY and CDR2 FYNNEI. This chain's CDR3 is CATPGLAGAASQYF. Written as DNA, the CDR3 is TGTGCCACCCCCGGGCTAGCGGGGGCGGCATCCCAGTACTTC.

This clonotype was found a few times. The chain couples TRBV15 to TRBJ2-7, with D hard to call. The length of the CDR3 is 17 residues. The V gene lost 0 bases and the J gene lost 4 bases, with 19 bases spanning the gap. Germline CDR1 reads LNHNV; CDR2 reads YYDKDF (reference sequence). The CDR3 region has the DNA TGTGCCACCAGCAGAGATTCTATGCGGACGCGAAGTTACGAGCAGTACTTC. This translates into CATSRDSMRTRSYEQYF.

This clonotype was picked up many times. This chain links TRBV12-3 or TRBV12-4 with TRBJ2-1; D is ambiguous. Trimming pared 4 bases from V and 3 bases from J, leaving 7 bases between. The CDR3 is made up of 13 amino acids. The CDR3 loop reads CASSSVDYNEQFF. DNA for the CDR3: TGTGCCAGCAGTTCAGTGGACTACAATGAGCAGTTCTTC.

This clonotype was found many times. A junction boundary mismatches the germline segment, possibly from a read error. The chain employs TRBV6-2 or TRBV6-3 and TRBJ1-5; 12 bases match TRBD1. The CDR3 spans 14 residues. Germline CDR1 is MNHEY and CDR2 is SVGEGT. CDR3 in amino acids: CASAGTGGKQPQHF. The CDR3 region has the DNA TGTGCCAGCGCCGGGACAGGGGGCAAACAGCCCCAGCATTTT.

This clonotype was picked up many times. The V and J genes are TRBV28 and TRBJ2-5; D is tentatively TRBD1 or TRBD2 (5 bases each). Germline CDR1 reads MDHEN; CDR2 reads SYDVKM. Deletions cut 4 bases from V and 4 bases from J, with 19 bases between. The CDR3 spans 16 residues. CDR3 sequence: CASSWAVGDVTETQYF. The CDR3 DNA sequence: TGTGCCAGCAGTTGGGCGGTGGGGGACGTAACAGAGACCCAGTACTTC.

This clonotype came up a few times. The chain links TRBV7-9 to TRBJ1-2; D gene uncertain. This CDR3 has 15 amino acids. Per germline, CDR1 SEHNR and CDR2 FQNEAQ (reference sequence). The V gene lost 5 bases and the J gene lost 1 base, with 14 bases spanning the gap. Written as DNA, the CDR3 is TGTGCCAGCAGCGCGCACACTTCGAATAACTATGGCTACACCTTC. Protein product: CASSAHTSNNYGYTF.

This clonotype was recorded many times. The chain is built from TRBV6-4 and TRBJ2-3; D might be TRBD2 (6 bases). Germline V gene data show CDR1 as MRHNA and CDR2 as SNTAGT. This CDR3 has 15 residues. Trimming took 4 bases from V and 1 from J, leaving 12 bases between them. The CDR3 region is CASSVGSSGTDTQYF. The CDR3 DNA sequence: TGTGCCAGCAGTGTCGGGAGTAGCGGCACAGATACGCAGTATTTT.

Only a few counts were recorded for this clonotype. J is TRBJ1-1 and V is TRBV20-1; D gene ambiguous. Trimming removed 0 bases at V and 3 bases at J, with 11 bases between. The CDR3 spans 14 residues. The germline CDR1 and CDR2 sequences are DFQATT and SNEGSKA (reference sequence). CDR3 nucleotides: TGCAGTGCTAGAGATCAGTACAGAGACACTGAAGCTTTCTTT. It is translated as CSARDQYRDTEAFF.